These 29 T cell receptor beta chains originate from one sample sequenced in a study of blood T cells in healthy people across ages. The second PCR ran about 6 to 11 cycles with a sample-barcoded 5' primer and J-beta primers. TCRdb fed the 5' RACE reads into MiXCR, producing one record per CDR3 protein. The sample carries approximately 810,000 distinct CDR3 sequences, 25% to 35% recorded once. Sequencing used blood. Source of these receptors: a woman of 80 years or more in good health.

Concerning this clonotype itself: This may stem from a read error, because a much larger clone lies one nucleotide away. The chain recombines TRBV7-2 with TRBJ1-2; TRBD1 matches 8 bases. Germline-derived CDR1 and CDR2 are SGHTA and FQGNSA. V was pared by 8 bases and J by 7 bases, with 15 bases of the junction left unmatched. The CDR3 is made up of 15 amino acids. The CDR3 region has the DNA TGTGCCAGCGGCCCAGAACGGGACAGGCCCTTTGGCTACACCTTC. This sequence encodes CASGPERDRPFGYTF.

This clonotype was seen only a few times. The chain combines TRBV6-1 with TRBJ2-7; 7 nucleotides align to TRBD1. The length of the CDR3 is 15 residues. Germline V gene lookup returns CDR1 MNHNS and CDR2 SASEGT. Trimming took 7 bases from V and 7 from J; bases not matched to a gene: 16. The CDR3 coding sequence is TGTGCCAGCAACTTGGGCGAGGGGGCACGCAATGAGCAGTACTTC. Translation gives CASNLGEGARNEQYF.

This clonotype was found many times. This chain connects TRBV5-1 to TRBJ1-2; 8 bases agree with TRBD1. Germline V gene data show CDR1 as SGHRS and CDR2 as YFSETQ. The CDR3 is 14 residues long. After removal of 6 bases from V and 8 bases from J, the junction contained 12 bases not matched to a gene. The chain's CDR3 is CASTWGQDGGGYTF. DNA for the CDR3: TGCGCCAGCACCTGGGGACAGGACGGAGGAGGCTACACCTTC.

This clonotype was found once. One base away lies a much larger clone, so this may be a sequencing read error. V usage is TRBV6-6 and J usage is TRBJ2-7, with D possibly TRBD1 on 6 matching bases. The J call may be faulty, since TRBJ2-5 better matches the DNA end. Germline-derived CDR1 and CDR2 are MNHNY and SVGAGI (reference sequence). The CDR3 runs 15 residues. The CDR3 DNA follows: TGTGCCAGCAACGAACACAGGGAGATCCAAGGGACCCAGTACTTC. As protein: CASNEHREIQGTQYF.

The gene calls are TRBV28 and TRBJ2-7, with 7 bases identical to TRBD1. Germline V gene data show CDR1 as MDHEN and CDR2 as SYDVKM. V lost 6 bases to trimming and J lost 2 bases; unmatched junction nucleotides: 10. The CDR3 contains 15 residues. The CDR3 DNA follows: TGTGCCAGCAGACAAGGACAGGTCCTCCCCTACGAGCAGTACTTC. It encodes CASRQGQVLPYEQYF. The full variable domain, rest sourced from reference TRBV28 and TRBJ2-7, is DVKVTQSSRYLVKRTGEKVFLECVQDMDHENMFWYRQDPGLGLRLIYFSYDVKMKEKGDIPEGYSVSREKKERFSLILESASTNQTSMYLCASRQGQVLPYEQYFGPGTRLTVT.

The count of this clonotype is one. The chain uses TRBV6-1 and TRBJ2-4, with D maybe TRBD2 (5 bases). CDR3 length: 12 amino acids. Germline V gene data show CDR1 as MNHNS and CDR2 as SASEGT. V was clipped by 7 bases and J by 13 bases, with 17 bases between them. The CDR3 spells CASKRESNEQYF. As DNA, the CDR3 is TGTGCCAGCAAGAGGGAAAGCAATGAGCAGTACTTC.

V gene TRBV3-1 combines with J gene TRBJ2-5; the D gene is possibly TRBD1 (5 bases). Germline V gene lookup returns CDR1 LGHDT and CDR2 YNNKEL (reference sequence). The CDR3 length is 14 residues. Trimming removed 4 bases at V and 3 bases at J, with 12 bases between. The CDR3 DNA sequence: TGTGCCAGCAGCCGCAGGGTTACTGAAGAGACCCAGTACTTC. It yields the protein CASSRRVTEETQYF.

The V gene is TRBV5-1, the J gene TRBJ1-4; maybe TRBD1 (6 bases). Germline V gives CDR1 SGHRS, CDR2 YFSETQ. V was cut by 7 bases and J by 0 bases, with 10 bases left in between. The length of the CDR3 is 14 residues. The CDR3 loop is CASGQQATNEKLFF. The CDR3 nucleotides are TGCGCCAGCGGACAGCAGGCAACTAATGAAAAACTGTTTTTT.

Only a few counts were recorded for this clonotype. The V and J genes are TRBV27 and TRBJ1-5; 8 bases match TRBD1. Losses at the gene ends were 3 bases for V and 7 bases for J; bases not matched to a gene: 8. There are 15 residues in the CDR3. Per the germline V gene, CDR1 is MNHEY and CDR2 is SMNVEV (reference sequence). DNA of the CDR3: TGTGCCAGCAGTTTCGTAGGACAGGGCGACCAGCCCCAGCATTTT. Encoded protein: CASSFVGQGDQPQHF.

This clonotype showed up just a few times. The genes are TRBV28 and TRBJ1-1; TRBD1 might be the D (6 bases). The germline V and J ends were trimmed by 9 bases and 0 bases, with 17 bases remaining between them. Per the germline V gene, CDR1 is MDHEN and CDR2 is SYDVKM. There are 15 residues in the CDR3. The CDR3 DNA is TGTGCCAGTCGTCTCCCCGGGACATTGAACACTGAAGCTTTCTTT. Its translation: CASRLPGTLNTEAFF.

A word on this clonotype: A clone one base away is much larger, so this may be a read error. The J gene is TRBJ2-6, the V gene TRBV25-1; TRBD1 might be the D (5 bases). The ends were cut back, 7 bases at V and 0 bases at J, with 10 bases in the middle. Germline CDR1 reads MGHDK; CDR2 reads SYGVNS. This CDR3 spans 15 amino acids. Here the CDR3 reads CASTVGVSGANVLTF. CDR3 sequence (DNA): TGTGCCAGCACCGTAGGGGTCTCTGGGGCCAACGTCCTGACTTTC. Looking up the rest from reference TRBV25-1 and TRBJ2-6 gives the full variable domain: EADIYQTPRYLVIGTGKKITLECSQTMGHDKMYWYQQDPGMELHLIHYSYGVNSTEKGDLSSESTVSRIRTEHFPLTLESARPSHTSQYLCASTVGVSGANVLTFGAGSRLTVL.

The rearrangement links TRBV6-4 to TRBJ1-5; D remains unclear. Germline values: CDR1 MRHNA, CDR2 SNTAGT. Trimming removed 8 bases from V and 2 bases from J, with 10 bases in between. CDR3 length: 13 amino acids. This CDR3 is CASGTGGNQPQHF. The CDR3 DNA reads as TGTGCCAGCGGAACGGGCGGCAATCAGCCCCAGCATTTT.

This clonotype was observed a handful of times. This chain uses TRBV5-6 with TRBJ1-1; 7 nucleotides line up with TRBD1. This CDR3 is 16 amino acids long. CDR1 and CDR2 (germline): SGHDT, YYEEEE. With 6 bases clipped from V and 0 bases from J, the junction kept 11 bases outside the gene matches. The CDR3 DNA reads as TGTGCCAGCAAATCGAGAGGGGGACAGATGAACACTGAAGCTTTCTTT. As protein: CASKSRGGQMNTEAFF.

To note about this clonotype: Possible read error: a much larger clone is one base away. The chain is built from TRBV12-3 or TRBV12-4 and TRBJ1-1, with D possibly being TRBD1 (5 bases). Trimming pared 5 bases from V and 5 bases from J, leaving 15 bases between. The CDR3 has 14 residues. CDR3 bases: TGTGCCAGCAGTGCCTCCGGGGGGGGTACTGAAGCTTTCTTT. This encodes CASSASGGGTEAFF.

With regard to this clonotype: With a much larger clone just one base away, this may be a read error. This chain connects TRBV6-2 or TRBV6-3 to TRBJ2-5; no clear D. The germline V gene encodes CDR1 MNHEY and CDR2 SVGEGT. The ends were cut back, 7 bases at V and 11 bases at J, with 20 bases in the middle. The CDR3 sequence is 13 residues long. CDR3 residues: CASKGYARNEQYF. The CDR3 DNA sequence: TGTGCCAGCAAGGGCTACGCGCGGAATGAGCAGTACTTC.

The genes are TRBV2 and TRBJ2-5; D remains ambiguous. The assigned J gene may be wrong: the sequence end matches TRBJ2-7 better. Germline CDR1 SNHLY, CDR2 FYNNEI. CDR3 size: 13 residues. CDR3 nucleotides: TGTGCCACCAGCAGAGTAAACATGGGCGAGCAGTACTTC. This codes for CATSRVNMGEQYF.

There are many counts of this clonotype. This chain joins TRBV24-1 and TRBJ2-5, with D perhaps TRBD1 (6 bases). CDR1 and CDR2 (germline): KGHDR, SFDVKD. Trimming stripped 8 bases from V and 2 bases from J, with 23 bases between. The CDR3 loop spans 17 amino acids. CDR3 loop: CATKTKGERTAQETQYF. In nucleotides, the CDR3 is TGTGCCACCAAGACTAAGGGGGAGCGGACAGCGCAAGAGACCCAGTACTTC.

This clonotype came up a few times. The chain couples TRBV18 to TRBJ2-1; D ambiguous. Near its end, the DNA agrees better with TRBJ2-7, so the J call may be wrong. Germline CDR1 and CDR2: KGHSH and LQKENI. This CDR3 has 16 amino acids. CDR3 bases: TGTGCCAGCTCACCGAGGACGGTTAGCTCCTACAATGAGCAGTACTTC. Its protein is CASSPRTVSSYNEQYF.

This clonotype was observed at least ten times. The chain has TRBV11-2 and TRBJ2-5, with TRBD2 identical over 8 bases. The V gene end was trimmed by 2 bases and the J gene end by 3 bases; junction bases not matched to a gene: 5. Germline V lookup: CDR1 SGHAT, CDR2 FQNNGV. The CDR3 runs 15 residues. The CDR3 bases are TGTGCCAGCAGCTTAAATCGGGGGGGGGAAGAGACCCAGTACTTC. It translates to CASSLNRGGEETQYF.

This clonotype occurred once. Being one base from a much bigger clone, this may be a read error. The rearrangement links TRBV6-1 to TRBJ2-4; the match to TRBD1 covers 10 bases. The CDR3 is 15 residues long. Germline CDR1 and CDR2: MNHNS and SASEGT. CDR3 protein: CASSPSGTGVNEQCF. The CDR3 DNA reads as TGTGCCAGCAGTCCGAGTGGGACAGGGGTCAACGAGCAGTGCTTC.

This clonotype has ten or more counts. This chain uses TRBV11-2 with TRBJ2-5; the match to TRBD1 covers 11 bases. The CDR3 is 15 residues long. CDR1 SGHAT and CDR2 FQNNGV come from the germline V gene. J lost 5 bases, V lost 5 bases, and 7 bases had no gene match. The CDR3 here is CASSLDRGRVETQYF. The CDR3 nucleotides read TGTGCCAGCAGCCTGGACAGGGGGCGTGTCGAGACCCAGTACTTC. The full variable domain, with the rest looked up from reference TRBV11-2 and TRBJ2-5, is EAGVAQSPRYKIIEKRQSVAFWCNPISGHATLYWYQQILGQGPKLLIQFQNNGVVDDSQLPKDRFSAERLKGVDSTLKIQPAKLEDSAVYLCASSLDRGRVETQYFGPGTRLLVL.

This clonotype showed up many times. CDR3 nucleotides: TGTGCCAGCAGCTTAGTTTTGGCCGAGAATACGCAGTATTTT. This encodes CASSLVLAENTQYF. The V call is TRBV7-2, the J call TRBJ2-3; D uncertain. V was pared by 1 base and J by 7 bases, with 12 bases between. The CDR3 is 14 amino acids. The germline V gene has CDR1 SGHTA and CDR2 FQGNSA.

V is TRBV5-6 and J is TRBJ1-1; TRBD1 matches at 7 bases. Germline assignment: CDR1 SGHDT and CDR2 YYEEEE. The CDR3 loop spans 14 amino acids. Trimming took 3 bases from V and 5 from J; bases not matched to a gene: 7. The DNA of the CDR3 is TGTGCCAGCAGCTCTTTGACAGGGAAAACTGAAGCTTTCTTT. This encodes CASSSLTGKTEAFF.

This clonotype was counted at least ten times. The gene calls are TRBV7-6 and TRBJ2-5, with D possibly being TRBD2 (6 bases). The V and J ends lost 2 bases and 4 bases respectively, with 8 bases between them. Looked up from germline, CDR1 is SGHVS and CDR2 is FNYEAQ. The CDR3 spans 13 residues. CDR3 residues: CASSLRRGETQYF. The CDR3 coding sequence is TGTGCCAGCAGCTTACGGCGGGGAGAGACCCAGTACTTC.

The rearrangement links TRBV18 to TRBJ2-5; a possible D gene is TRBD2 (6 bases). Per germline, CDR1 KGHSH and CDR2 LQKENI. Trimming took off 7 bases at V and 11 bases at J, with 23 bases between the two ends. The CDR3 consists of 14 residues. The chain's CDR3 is CASFPTRGRNEQYF. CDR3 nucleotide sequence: TGTGCCAGCTTCCCGACTAGAGGTCGCAATGAGCAGTACTTC.

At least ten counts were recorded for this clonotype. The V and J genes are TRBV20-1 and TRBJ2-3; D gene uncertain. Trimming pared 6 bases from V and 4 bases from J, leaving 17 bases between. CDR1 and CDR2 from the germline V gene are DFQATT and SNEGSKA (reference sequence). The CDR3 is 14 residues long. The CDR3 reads CSAERRARPDTQYF. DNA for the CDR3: TGCAGTGCCGAACGTCGAGCTCGGCCAGATACGCAGTATTTT.

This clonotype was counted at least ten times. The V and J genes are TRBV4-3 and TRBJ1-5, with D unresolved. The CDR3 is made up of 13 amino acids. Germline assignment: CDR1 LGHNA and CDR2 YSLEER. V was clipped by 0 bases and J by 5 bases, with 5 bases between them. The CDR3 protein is CASSQDNDQPQHF. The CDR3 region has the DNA TGCGCCAGCAGCCAAGATAACGATCAGCCCCAGCATTTT.

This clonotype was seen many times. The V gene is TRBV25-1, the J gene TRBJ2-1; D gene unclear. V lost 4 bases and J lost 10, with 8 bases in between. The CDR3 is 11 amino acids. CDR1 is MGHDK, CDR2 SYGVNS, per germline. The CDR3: CASSGNREQFF. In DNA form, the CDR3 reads TGTGCCAGCAGTGGTAATCGGGAGCAGTTCTTC.

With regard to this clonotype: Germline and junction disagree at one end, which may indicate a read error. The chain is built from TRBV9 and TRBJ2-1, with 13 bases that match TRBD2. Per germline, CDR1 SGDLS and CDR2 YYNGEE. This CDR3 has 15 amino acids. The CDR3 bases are TGTACCAGCAGCGGCGGACTAGCGGGGGAAGAGACCCAGTTCTTC. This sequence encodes CTSSGGLAGEETQFF.